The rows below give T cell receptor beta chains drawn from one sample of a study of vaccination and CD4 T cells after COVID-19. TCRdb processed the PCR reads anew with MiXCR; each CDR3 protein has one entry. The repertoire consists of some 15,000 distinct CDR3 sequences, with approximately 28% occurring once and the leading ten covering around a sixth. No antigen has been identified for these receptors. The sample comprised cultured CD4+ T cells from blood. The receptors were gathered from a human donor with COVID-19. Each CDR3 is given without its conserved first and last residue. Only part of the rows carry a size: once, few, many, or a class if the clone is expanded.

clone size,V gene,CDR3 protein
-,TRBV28,ASRTSGTGGGYT
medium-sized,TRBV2,ASSQGAQPQH
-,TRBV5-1,ASREGQGSSPLH
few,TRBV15,ATSRDPPMGTGNEKLF
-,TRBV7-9,ASRTTRLTGELF
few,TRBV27,ASSFSTGPRDGYT
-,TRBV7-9,ASSLTMTGDHQPQH
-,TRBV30,AWDRGSNQPQH
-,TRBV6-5,ASSYSGGPSNEQF
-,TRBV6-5,ASSYSTQGPDTQY
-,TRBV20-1,SAPGMREETQY
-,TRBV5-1,ASSGTGGYEQY
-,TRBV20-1,SAIIGRGLETQY
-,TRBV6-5,ASSYSVSGQGRNEQF
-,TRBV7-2,ASSTRQGDRIYEQY
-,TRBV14,ASSQGRGYNSPLH
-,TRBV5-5,ASSLSVVYQETQY
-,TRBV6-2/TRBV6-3,ASRHPGVKLF
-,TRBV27,ASSRIVGGGPQETQY
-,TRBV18,ASSAQGKDYGYT
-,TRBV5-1,ASSSGHNEQF
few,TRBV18,ASSDGQATMNTEAF
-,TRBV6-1,ATRGDQGRETQY
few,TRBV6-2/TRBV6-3,ASRPVNSYGYT
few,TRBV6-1,ASRQGVQSYNEQF
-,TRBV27,ASRPDRRSSSYNEQF
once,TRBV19,ASSIVPIHPAMNIEAF
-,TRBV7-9,ASSLVTKTGELF
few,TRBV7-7,ASSLAKNTGELF
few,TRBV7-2,ASSLGAGDSGYT
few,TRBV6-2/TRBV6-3,ASSYGGGSNQPQH
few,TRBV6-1,ASTSSLRHGYT
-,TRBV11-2,ASSSGGSTSSYEQY
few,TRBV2,ASSARGVGQNTEAF
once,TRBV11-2,ASSQWGKGSADTQY
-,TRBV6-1,ASSEESPLSNQPQH
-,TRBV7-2,ASSSLSRSSYGYT
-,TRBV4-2,ASRHDQSGGITDTQY
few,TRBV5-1,ASSLGTASYNEQF
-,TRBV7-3,ASSPWRGAGYT
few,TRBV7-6,ASSPGTGELF
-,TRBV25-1,ASSEARDRGGDGYT